The clone carrying this TCR beta chain was detected ten times or more. The data were obtained in a study of breast tumors, draining lymph nodes, adjacent tissues. One entry per CDR3 protein, called by TCRdb with MiXCR from the multiplex PCR reads. The table records about 300,000 distinct CDR3 sequences, around 30% of them present only once. Axillary draining lymph nodes of breast cancer patients supplied the node samples. Germline values: CDR1 MNHEY, CDR2 SVGAGI. Losses at the gene ends were 4 bases for V and 1 base for J; bases not matched to a gene: 5. This CDR3 has 15 amino acids. The sequence came from a female donor with breast cancer. Some clones in this sample may be carry-over from other donors' samples. Specimen: axillary lymph node tissue. The chain employs TRBV6-5 and TRBJ2-5, with 8 bases fitting TRBD2. CDR3 coding DNA: TGTGCCAGCAGTTGGGCGGGAGGCCCCCAAGAGACCCAGTACTTC. Protein sequence: CASSWAGGPQETQYF.